The rows below give T cell receptor beta chains drawn from one sample of a study of T-cell memory formation after mild COVID-19. One entry per CDR3 protein results from TCRdb running MiXCR on the 5' RACE reads. The data contain over 30,000 distinct CDR3 sequences, approximately 10% of them singletons. The sample taken for sequencing was PBMCs or a T cell subset sorted from them (not recorded which). Receptors originate from a man aged 18-30 years who had mild COVID-19 (a few samples of this study predate the infection). Cell type and time point are not known. CDR3s include the opening cysteine and the closing phenylalanine or tryptophan. The D gene is left open where the match is weak. Size is stated for part of the rows, as once, few or many counts, or as a class when the clone is expanded.

D,V,J,size,DNA,CDR3
TRBD1,TRBV29-1,TRBJ2-5,-,TGCAGCGTTGAAGCGGGACAGATCGACTTC,CSVEAGQIDF
TRBD1,TRBV12-3/TRBV12-4,TRBJ2-3,few,TGTGCCAGCAGGCAGAGCGGGACAGGGGATGGATTACATACGCAGTATTTT,CASRQSGTGDGLHTQYF
-,TRBV5-4,TRBJ1-1,-,TGTGCCAGCAGCCCGGACCCGAACACTGAAGCTTTCTTT,CASSPDPNTEAFF
-,TRBV2,TRBJ1-6,few,TGTGCCAGCGGGCGATACTCCTATAATTCACCCCTCCACTTT,CASGRYSYNSPLHF
TRBD1,TRBV5-1,TRBJ2-7,many,TGCGCCAGCAGCTTCGGGACAGGGCAGACCTACGAGCAGTACTTC,CASSFGTGQTYEQYF
-,TRBV12-3/TRBV12-4,TRBJ2-3,many,TGTGCCAGCAGTTTGACTACCGCTGGGGATACGCAGTATTTT,CASSLTTAGDTQYF
-,TRBV4-1,TRBJ1-3,many,TGCGCCAGCAGCCGCTACCGGGACTATGGAAACACCATATATTTT,CASSRYRDYGNTIYF
-,TRBV6-6,TRBJ1-2,many,TGTGCCAGCAGTTCCGTGCGGGGCAATGGCTACACCTTC,CASSSVRGNGYTF
-,TRBV6-5,TRBJ1-1,many,TGTGCCAGCAGTTACCTGCGGAACACTGAAGCTTTCTTT,CASSYLRNTEAFF
-,TRBV15,TRBJ2-4,many,TGTGCCACCGGCCGTGGGGCGGGGCCGGACATTCAGTACTTC,CATGRGAGPDIQYF
-,TRBV7-8,TRBJ2-2,many,TGTGCCAGCCGAAGCCGGACTAACGTGGGGGAGCTGTTTTTT,CASRSRTNVGELFF
TRBD2,TRBV7-2,TRBJ2-3,many,TGTGCCAGCAGCTTAGAGGAGGGGACTAGCGGGGGATATACGCAGTATTTT,CASSLEEGTSGGYTQYF
-,TRBV10-3,TRBJ2-7,-,TGTGCCATCAGTGACGTTAAGGCCTACGAGCAGTACTTC,CAISDVKAYEQYF